The source of this T cell receptor beta chain is a study of OX40 agonist ivuxolimab in advanced cancers. Study as a whole: Earlier treatment with anti-PD-1, anti-PD-L1 or anti-CTLA-4 was permitted, and around 36% had received some. Partial responses, seen in three patients, involved one hepatocellular carcinoma and two cutaneous melanomas.

Sequenced by immunoSEQ multiplex PCR; TCRdb stores in-frame clones only, minus some. The table records 65,000 to 80,000 clones, more than 75% of them present only once. This CDR3 contains 18 residues. Germline CDR1 SGHDT, CDR2 YYEEEE. Trimming removed 4 bases from V and 9 bases from J; junction bases left unmatched: 22. The chain employs TRBV5-6 and TRBJ2-1, with TRBD2 identical over 7 bases. The material sequenced was CD4+ or CD8+ T cells sorted from blood, taken in a trial of the OX40 agonist ivuxolimab. The source is an adult with an advanced solid tumor such as melanoma, head and neck, liver or kidney cancer. The CDR3 is CASSLDSVISGSLGEQFF. The DNA of the CDR3 is TGTGCCAGCAGCCTAGACTCAGTCATTAGCGGGTCGTTAGGTGAGCAGTTCTTC.